A selection of T cell receptor beta chains follows, all from one sample in a study of cytomegalovirus exposure and HLA in healthy donors. Libraries were prepared by immunoSEQ multiplex PCR; TCRdb keeps only in-frame clonotypes and omits some of them. The table lists fewer than 200,000 clones, 80% of them singletons. Material for sequencing was PBMCs. All receptors come from a woman in her fifties or sixties in good health and CMV-seropositive. Each CDR3 is given with its conserved first and last residue. A D gene is named only where the DNA matches it firmly. The size field is filled for only some rows; it gives once, few, many or a size class.

size	V	D	length	J	DNA	CDR3
.	TRBV5-1	TRBD2	19	TRBJ2-1	TGCGCCAGCAGCGGACCCGGGACTAGCGGAACCTTCTCCTACAATGAGCAGTTCTTC	CASSGPGTSGTFSYNEQFF
.	TRBV29-1	.	12	TRBJ1-2	TGCAGCGTTGGGGCAACTAACTATGGCTACACCTTC	CSVGATNYGYTF
.	TRBV7-9	TRBD1	14	TRBJ2-7	TGTGCCAGCAGCTTTAGGGACAGGGACTACGAGCAGTACTTC	CASSFRDRDYEQYF
.	TRBV6-5	.	15	TRBJ2-3	TGTGCCAGCAGTTACCAGGCCTTAAGCACAGATACGCAGTATTTT	CASSYQALSTDTQYF
.	TRBV5-1	TRBD2	15	TRBJ2-5	TGCGCCAGCAGCCCGGGGACTAGCGAAAAAGAGACCCAGTACTTC	CASSPGTSEKETQYF
.	TRBV5-5	TRBD1	17	TRBJ1-5	TGTGCCAGCAGCTTTGGGCAGGGGGCCGCCAGCAATCAGCCCCAGCATTTT	CASSFGQGAASNQPQHF
.	TRBV10-3	TRBD1	17	TRBJ1-1	TGTGCCATCAGTGCGGACCTCGGGCAGGGGGCGAACACTGAAGCTTTCTTT	CAISADLGQGANTEAFF
.	TRBV7-2	TRBD2	15	TRBJ2-5	TGTGCCAGCAGCTTCGCAAGCGGGATCCAAGAGACCCAGTACTTC	CASSFASGIQETQYF
.	TRBV4-3	TRBD2	21	TRBJ2-4	TGCGCCAGCAGCCAAGGGGGAATAGGGACTAGTGGGGGGCTAGCCAAAAACATTCAGTACTTC	CASSQGGIGTSGGLAKNIQYF
once	TRBV6-1	.	14	TRBJ2-7	TGTGCCACCAAACCCTCGACCGGGGACTACGAGCAGTACTTC	CATKPSTGDYEQYF
.	TRBV29-1	.	13	TRBJ1-4	TGCAGCGTGGGGGGGACGGCGAGTGAAAAACTGTTTTTT	CSVGGTASEKLFF
.	TRBV27	.	14	TRBJ2-7	TGTGCCAGCCTTAGGGGCTTTAGCTCCTACGAGCAGTACTTC	CASLRGFSSYEQYF
.	TRBV27	TRBD2	16	TRBJ2-7	TGTGCCAGCAGTTTCGGACTAGCGGGAGGTACCTACGAGCAGTACTTC	CASSFGLAGGTYEQYF
.	TRBV19	TRBD1	14	TRBJ1-1	TGTGCCAGTGTTCCGGGACAGTACCTACCTGAAGCTTTCTTT	CASVPGQYLPEAFF
.	TRBV10-3	TRBD2	12	TRBJ2-1	TGTGCCATCAGTGAGGAAGGGACTAGGGAGTTCTTC	CAISEEGTREFF
once	TRBV4-2	TRBD1	15	TRBJ1-3	TGTGCCAGCAGCCAAACCCAACAGGGGCTCAACACCATATATTTT	CASSQTQQGLNTIYF
.	TRBV28	.	19	TRBJ1-5	TGTGCCAGCAGAGTGACAGTCAACACCAAAAAGTGGGGCAATCAGCCCCAGCATTTT	CASRVTVNTKKWGNQPQHF